This passage covers 7 T cell receptor beta chains from one sample sequenced in a study of blood T cell repertoires in COVID-19. Sequenced by immunoSEQ multiplex PCR; TCRdb stores in-frame clones only, minus some. The table lists roughly 100,000 clones, around 90% of them singletons. The sample comprised peripheral blood. All receptors derive from a middle-aged man with active COVID-19.

This clone was recorded a few times. At one boundary the junction diverges from the germline segment, which might be a read error. The V call is TRBV5-1, the J call TRBJ2-7; D perhaps matches TRBD2 (6 bases). The V gene's germline CDR1 is SGHRS and CDR2 YFSETQ. The CDR3 runs to 13 residues. The CDR3 loop is CASSLGTEGSPSF. Here the CDR3 DNA reads TGCGCCAGCAGCTTAGGGACGGAGGGGTCTCCTAGCTTC.

The V and J genes are TRBV2 and TRBJ2-7; TRBD1 agrees at 7 bases. The CDR3 is 13 residues long. Trimming removed 6 bases from V and 5 bases from J; junction bases left unmatched: 7. Per germline, CDR1 SNHLY and CDR2 FYNNEI. In nucleotides, the CDR3 is TGTGCCAGCAGGGACAGGCCAACGAACGAGCAGTACTTC. Its protein is CASRDRPTNEQYF.

This chain joins TRBV6-5 and TRBJ1-2, with D possibly TRBD1 on 6 matching bases. The germline V and J ends were trimmed by 3 bases and 0 bases, with 11 bases remaining between them. The CDR3 contains 15 residues. The germline gives CDR1 MNHEY, CDR2 SVGAGI. In DNA form, the CDR3 reads TGTGCCAGCAGTTATGGACAGCCTTCTAACTATGGCTACACCTTC. Its protein is CASSYGQPSNYGYTF.

The chain uses TRBV6-4 and TRBJ2-1, with D possibly matching TRBD2 (5 bases). Deletions cut 6 bases from V and 0 bases from J, with 12 bases between. Looked up from germline, CDR1 is MRHNA and CDR2 is SNTAGT. CDR3 length: 15 amino acids. In nucleotides, the CDR3 is TGTGCCAGCAGCCCGGTGGGGAGCTCCTACAATGAGCAGTTCTTC. It specifies CASSPVGSSYNEQFF.

CDR3 sequence (DNA): TGTGCCAGCAGCTCCACCTTACTGAGGGACAGGAGCTCCTACGAGCAGTACTTC. Residues: CASSSTLLRDRSSYEQYF. The gene calls are TRBV7-9 and TRBJ2-7; TRBD1 matches 8 bases. The germline V gene has CDR1 SEHNR and CDR2 FQNEAQ (reference sequence). There are 18 residues in the CDR3. The ends lost 4 bases at V and 0 bases at J; junction bases unmatched: 14.

V is TRBV6-5 and J is TRBJ1-2, with 7 bases fitting TRBD1. Germline CDR1 is MNHEY and CDR2 is SVGAGI. The CDR3 has 13 residues. With 2 bases clipped from V and 4 bases from J, the junction kept 1 base outside the gene matches. The CDR3 region is CASSYDRAYGYTF. As DNA, the CDR3 is TGTGCCAGCAGTTACGACAGGGCCTATGGCTACACCTTC.

The gene calls are TRBV7-2 and TRBJ1-1; no reliable D call. Germline CDR1 is SGHTA and CDR2 is FQGNSA. The CDR3 has 11 residues. The V and J ends lost 5 bases and 9 bases respectively, with 10 bases between them. In DNA, the CDR3 is TGTGCCAGCAGCACCTCGAGGCAAGCTTTCTTT. Translated, it gives CASSTSRQAFF.